Following are 5 T cell receptor beta chains from one sample sequenced in a study of cytomegalovirus exposure and HLA in healthy donors. PCR amplification relied on 60 Vbeta primers (plus 13 Jbeta primers). Assay used: immunoSEQ multiplex PCR; TCRdb lists only in-frame clones, some missing. In the table there are about 150,000 clones, around 82% of which are singletons. The sample comprised PBMCs. The receptors were gathered from a woman aged 45-60 years in good health and CMV-seropositive.

This clone appeared a single time. The gene calls are TRBV5-4 and TRBJ2-7, with TRBD1 matching over 9 bases. With V trimmed by 4 bases and J by 4 bases, 9 bases remained unmatched. Germline V gene lookup returns CDR1 SGHNT and CDR2 YYREEE (reference sequence). This CDR3 spans 15 amino acids. CDR3 loop: CASSSTGGAAYEQYF. The CDR3 region has the DNA TGTGCCAGCAGCAGTACAGGGGGCGCGGCTTACGAGCAGTACTTC.

The J gene is TRBJ1-1, the V gene TRBV12-5; D may be TRBD1 (5 bases). The V end was cut by 0 bases, the J end by 3 bases, with 5 bases between. The CDR3 is made up of 13 amino acids. Germline V gives CDR1 LGHNT, CDR2 FRNRAP. The CDR3 protein is CASGLVQDTEAFF. The CDR3 DNA reads TGTGCTAGTGGTTTGGTACAGGACACTGAAGCTTTCTTT.

The rearrangement joins TRBV10-3 to TRBJ2-1; possibly TRBD2 for D (7 bases). Per the germline V gene, CDR1 is ENHRY and CDR2 is SYGVKD. Trimming took off 0 bases at V and 8 bases at J, with 14 bases between the two ends. This CDR3 is 15 amino acids long. Here the CDR3 reads CAISESVGGPHEQFF. The DNA of the CDR3 is TGTGCCATCAGTGAGTCTGTGGGGGGGCCCCATGAGCAGTTCTTC.

The J gene is TRBJ1-6, the V gene TRBV30; D is unresolved. Trimming removed 1 base at V and 0 bases at J, with 13 bases between. From germline, CDR1 is GTSNPN and CDR2 SVGIG (reference sequence). The CDR3 totals 17 residues. CDR3: CAWSDRTGSSYNSPLHF. The CDR3 DNA reads as TGTGCCTGGAGTGACCGGACTGGGAGCTCCTATAATTCACCCCTCCACTTT.

This chain connects TRBV9 to TRBJ2-4; D is uncertain. The CDR3 extends over 14 amino acids. The V end lost 4 bases, the J end lost 3 bases, and 11 bases lay between the germline ends. Germline V gene data show CDR1 as SGDLS and CDR2 as YYNGEE. In nucleotides, the CDR3 is TGTGCCAGCAGCCACGGTGATAGCAAAAACATTCAGTACTTC. As protein: CASSHGDSKNIQYF.